The next 11 T cell receptor beta chains were all read from a single sample in a study of T cells in Graves' hyperthyroidism and ophthalmopathy. Amplification yielded TCR beta CDR3 regions, with RNA transcripts as the source. A set of HTBI primers served as the primers for a first-round RT-PCR of the TCR CDR3. TCRdb processed the multiplex PCR reads anew with MiXCR; each CDR3 protein has one entry. Counted here are about 270,000 distinct CDR3 sequences, roughly 22% occurring once; the ten biggest clones make up around 64%. The specimen was blood. The receptors derive from a man between 25 and 39 years old with Graves' ophthalmopathy.

The gene calls are TRBV7-9 and TRBJ1-2, with D unresolved. CDR3 size: 13 residues. From germline, CDR1 is SEHNR and CDR2 FQNEAQ (reference sequence). Deletions cut 1 base from V and 2 bases from J, with 5 bases between. The DNA of the CDR3 is TGTGCCAGCAGCTTAGAAGTGAACTATGGCTACACCTTC. Translation gives CASSLEVNYGYTF. Together with reference TRBV7-9 and TRBJ1-2, the CDR3 gives the full variable domain: DTGVSQNPRHKITKRGQNVTFRCDPISEHNRLYWYRQTLGQGPEFLTYFQNEAQLEKSRLLSDRFSAERPKGSFSTLEIQRTEQGDSAMYLCASSLEVNYGYTFGSGTRLTVV.

This clonotype was detected many times. V usage is TRBV27 and J usage is TRBJ1-1; 8 nucleotides line up with TRBD1. V gave up 7 bases and J gave up 4 bases; unmatched junction bases: 5. Germline CDR1 reads MNHEY; CDR2 reads SMNVEV (reference sequence). The CDR3 loop spans 13 amino acids. CDR3 sequence: CASNRQGSTEAFF. In DNA form, the CDR3 reads TGTGCCAGCAACCGACAGGGGAGCACTGAAGCTTTCTTT.

The rearrangement uses TRBV29-1 and TRBJ1-1; D not resolved. V gave up 4 bases and J gave up 1 base, with 13 bases separating them. Germline assignment: CDR1 SQVTM and CDR2 ANQGSEA. The CDR3 is made up of 14 amino acids. The CDR3 sequence is CSVVVRAANTEAFF. For the CDR3, the DNA is TGCAGCGTTGTGGTGAGGGCCGCGAACACTGAAGCTTTCTTT.

This chain uses TRBV28 with TRBJ1-6, with 7 positions matching TRBD1. The V segment lost 5 bases and the J segment 4 bases; nucleotides outside the gene matches: 5. CDR3 length equals 15 residues. Germline values: CDR1 MDHEN, CDR2 SYDVKM. The CDR3 region has the DNA TGTGCCAGCAGTACTGGACAGGATTATAATTCACCCCTCCACTTT. Its protein product is CASSTGQDYNSPLHF.

This clonotype was found many times. The genes are TRBV28 and TRBJ2-3; TRBD2 matches at 10 bases. The CDR3 sequence is 15 residues long. Germline V CDR1 and CDR2: MDHEN, SYDVKM. J was trimmed by 7 bases and V by 3 bases; bases with no gene match: 7. The CDR3 reads CASSFGSGRTNTQYF. CDR3 coding DNA: TGTGCCAGCAGTTTTGGTAGCGGGAGGACAAATACGCAGTATTTT.

This clonotype was observed a few times. The CDR3 protein is CASKLGSNQPQHF. As DNA, the CDR3 is TGTGCCAGCAAGTTGGGGTCGAATCAGCCCCAGCATTTT. The V call is TRBV6-1, the J call TRBJ1-5; D unclear. The germline gives CDR1 MNHNS, CDR2 SASEGT. V shed 7 bases and J shed 4 bases, with 11 bases lying between them. This CDR3 spans 13 amino acids.

The V call is TRBV24-1, the J call TRBJ2-1; D is unclear. The ends were cut back, 2 bases at V and 4 bases at J, with 8 bases in the middle. CDR3 length: 14 amino acids. Looked up from germline, CDR1 is KGHDR and CDR2 is SFDVKD. The DNA for the CDR3 is TGTGCCACCAGTGATTCAATGAGTTACAATGAGCAGTTCTTC. It encodes CATSDSMSYNEQFF.

This clonotype was recorded many times. This chain links TRBV20-1 with TRBJ2-3; 10 bases map to TRBD2. The V gene's germline CDR1 is DFQATT and CDR2 SNEGSKA (reference sequence). The CDR3 has 17 amino acids. Unmatched junction bases numbered 12, after V lost 0 bases and J lost 6 bases. The CDR3 here is CSARDAGLAGVGDTQYF. For the CDR3, the DNA is TGCAGTGCTAGAGATGCAGGGCTAGCGGGAGTCGGGGATACGCAGTATTTT.

This clonotype came up a few times. DNA of the CDR3: TGTGCCACCAGTGATTTAGATTTTGGTCAGACACCTAAGAACACTGAAGCTTTCTTT. This gives the protein CATSDLDFGQTPKNTEAFF. The genes are TRBV24-1 and TRBJ1-1; D unclear. The CDR3 has 19 amino acids. V lost 1 base and J lost 1, with 21 bases in between. The V gene's germline CDR1 is KGHDR and CDR2 SFDVKD.

This clonotype came up many times. The rearrangement links TRBV12-3 or TRBV12-4 to TRBJ2-7; no firm D call. V was shortened by 6 bases and J by 4 bases, with 10 bases between the two germline ends. The CDR3 runs to 12 residues. The CDR3 DNA reads TGTGCCAGCAGCGCCTCAGCATACGAGCAGTACTTC. Translating gives CASSASAYEQYF.

The V call is TRBV27, the J call TRBJ2-3; D gene uncertain. Trimming stripped 3 bases from V and 2 bases from J, with 12 bases between. This CDR3 comprises 15 residues. CDR1 is MNHEY and CDR2 is SMNVEV in the germline V gene (reference sequence). The CDR3 DNA sequence: TGTGCCAGCAGTTTCTTCAAGACTCCCACAGATACGCAGTATTTT. Translation: CASSFFKTPTDTQYF.